The source of this TCR beta chain is a study of graft-versus-host responses after intestinal transplantation. Across the whole study: Each recipient received anti-thymocyte globulin induction, then tacrolimus and steroids for three to four years. The study, taken as a whole, reports: GvH clones surfaced in recipient marrow, some emerging earlier in ileum or blood.

The CDR3 is made up of 13 amino acids. Trimming took 7 bases from V and 7 from J, leaving 14 bases between them. CDR1 is SNHLY, CDR2 FYNNEI, per germline. In regard to this clone: No antigen is known for it.

Sequencing was performed with immunoSEQ multiplex PCR; in TCRdb, only in-frame clones are kept and a portion is missing. The table shows about 98,000 clones, with approximately 85% occurring only once. Material: PBMCs, obtained 255 days after intestinal transplant. The sequence was obtained from a human patient who received an intestinal transplant, so some T cells may come from the graft donor. The J gene is TRBJ2-1, the V gene TRBV2; D might be TRBD2 (5 bases). CDR3 in amino acids: CASNALALNEQFF. The CDR3 nucleotides read TGTGCCAGCAACGCCCTAGCATTGAATGAGCAGTTCTTC.